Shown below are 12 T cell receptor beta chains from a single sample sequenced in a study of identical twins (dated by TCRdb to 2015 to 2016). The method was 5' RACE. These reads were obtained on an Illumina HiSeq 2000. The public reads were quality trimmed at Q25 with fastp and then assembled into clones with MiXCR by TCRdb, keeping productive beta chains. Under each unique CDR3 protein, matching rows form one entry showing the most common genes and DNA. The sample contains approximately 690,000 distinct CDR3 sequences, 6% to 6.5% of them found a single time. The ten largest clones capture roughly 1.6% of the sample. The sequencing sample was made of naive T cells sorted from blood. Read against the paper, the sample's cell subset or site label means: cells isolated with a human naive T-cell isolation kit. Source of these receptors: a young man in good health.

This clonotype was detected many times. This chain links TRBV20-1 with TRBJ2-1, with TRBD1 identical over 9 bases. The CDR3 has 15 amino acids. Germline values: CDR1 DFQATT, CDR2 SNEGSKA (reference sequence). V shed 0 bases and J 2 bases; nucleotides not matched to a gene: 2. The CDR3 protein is CSARDRQGAYNEQFF. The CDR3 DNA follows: TGCAGTGCTAGAGATCGACAGGGGGCCTACAATGAGCAGTTCTTC.

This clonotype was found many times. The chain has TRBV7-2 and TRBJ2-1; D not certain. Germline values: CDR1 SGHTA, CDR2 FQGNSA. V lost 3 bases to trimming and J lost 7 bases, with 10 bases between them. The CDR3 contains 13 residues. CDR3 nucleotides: TGTGCCAGCAGCTTCGGAACAGAAAATGAGCAGTTCTTC. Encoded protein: CASSFGTENEQFF.

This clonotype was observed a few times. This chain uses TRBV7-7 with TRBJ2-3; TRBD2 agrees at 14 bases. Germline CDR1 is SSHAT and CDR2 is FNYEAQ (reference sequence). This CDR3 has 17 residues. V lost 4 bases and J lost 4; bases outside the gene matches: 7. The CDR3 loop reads CASSSLPGLAGADTQYF. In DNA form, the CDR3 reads TGTGCCAGCAGCTCCTTGCCGGGACTAGCGGGAGCAGATACGCAGTATTTT.

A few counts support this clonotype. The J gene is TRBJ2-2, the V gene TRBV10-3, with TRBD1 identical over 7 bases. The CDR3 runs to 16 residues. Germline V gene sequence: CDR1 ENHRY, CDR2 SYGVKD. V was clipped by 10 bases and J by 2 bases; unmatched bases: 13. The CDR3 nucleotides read TGTGCCACTAAAACGGTCGGGACAGCAAACACCGGGGAGCTGTTTTTT. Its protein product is CATKTVGTANTGELFF.

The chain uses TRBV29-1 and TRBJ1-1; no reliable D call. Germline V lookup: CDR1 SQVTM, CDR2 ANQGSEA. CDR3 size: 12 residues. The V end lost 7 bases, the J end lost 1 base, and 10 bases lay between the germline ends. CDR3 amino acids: CSGLGPNTEAFF. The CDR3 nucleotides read TGCAGCGGCCTTGGACCGAACACTGAAGCTTTCTTT.

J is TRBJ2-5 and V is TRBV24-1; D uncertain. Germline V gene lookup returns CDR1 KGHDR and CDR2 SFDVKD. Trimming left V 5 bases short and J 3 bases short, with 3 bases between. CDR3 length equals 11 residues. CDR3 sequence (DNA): TGTGCCACCAGTGGCAAAGAGACCCAGTACTTC. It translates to CATSGKETQYF.

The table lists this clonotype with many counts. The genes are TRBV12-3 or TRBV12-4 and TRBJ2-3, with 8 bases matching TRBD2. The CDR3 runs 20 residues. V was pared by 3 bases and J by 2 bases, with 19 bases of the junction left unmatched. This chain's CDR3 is CASSFLVVSVAGPTTDTQYF. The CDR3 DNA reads TGTGCCAGCAGTTTCCTTGTCGTTTCGGTAGCGGGGCCTACCACAGATACGCAGTATTTT.

CDR3 residues: CASSPGDFTYNEQFF. In nucleotides, the CDR3 is TGTGCCAGCAGCCCCGGAGACTTCACCTACAATGAGCAGTTCTTC. V usage is TRBV11-2 and J usage is TRBJ2-1; D not certain. Germline assignment: CDR1 SGHAT and CDR2 FQNNGV. V was pared by 5 bases and J by 2 bases, with 13 bases between. CDR3 length: 15 residues. Supplemented by reference TRBV11-2 and TRBJ2-1, the full variable domain reads EAGVAQSPRYKIIEKRQSVAFWCNPISGHATLYWYQQILGQGPKLLIQFQNNGVVDDSQLPKDRFSAERLKGVDSTLKIQPAKLEDSAVYLCASSPGDFTYNEQFFGPGTRLTVL.

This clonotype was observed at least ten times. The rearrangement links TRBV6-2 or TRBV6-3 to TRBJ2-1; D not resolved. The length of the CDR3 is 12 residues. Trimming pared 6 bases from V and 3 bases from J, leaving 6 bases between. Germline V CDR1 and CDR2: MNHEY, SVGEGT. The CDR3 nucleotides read TGTGCCAGCAGCCCGGTCTACAATGAGCAGTTCTTC. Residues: CASSPVYNEQFF.

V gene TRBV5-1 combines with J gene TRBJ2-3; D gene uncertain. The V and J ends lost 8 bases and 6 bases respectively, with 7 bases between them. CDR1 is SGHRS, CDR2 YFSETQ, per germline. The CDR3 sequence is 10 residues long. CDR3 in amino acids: CARATDTQYF. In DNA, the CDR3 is TGCGCCAGAGCAACGGATACGCAGTATTTT. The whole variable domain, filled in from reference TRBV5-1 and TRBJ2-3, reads KAGVTQTPRYLIKTRGQQVTLSCSPISGHRSVSWYQQTPGQGLQFLFEYFSETQRNKGNFPGRFSGRQFSNSRSEMNVSTLELGDSALYLCARATDTQYFGPGTRLTVL.

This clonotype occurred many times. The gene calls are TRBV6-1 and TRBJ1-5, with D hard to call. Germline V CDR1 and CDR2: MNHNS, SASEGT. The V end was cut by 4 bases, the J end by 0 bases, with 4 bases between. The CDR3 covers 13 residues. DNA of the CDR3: TGTGCCAGCAGTGTGTATAGCAATCAGCCCCAGCATTTT. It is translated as CASSVYSNQPQHF.

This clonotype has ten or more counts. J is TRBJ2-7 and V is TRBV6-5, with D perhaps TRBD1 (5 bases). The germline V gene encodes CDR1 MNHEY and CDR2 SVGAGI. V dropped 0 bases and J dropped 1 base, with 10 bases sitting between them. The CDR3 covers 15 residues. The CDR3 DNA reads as TGTGCCAGCAGTTACTCGGTTGACAGTTCCTACGAGCAGTACGTC. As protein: CASSYSVDSSYEQYV.